The 25 T cell receptor beta chains below were found in one sample sequenced in a study of T cell responses to AZD1222 COVID-19 vaccine. Some clones are missing from TCRdb's copy, which holds only in-frame ones; the method was immunoSEQ multiplex PCR. The sample lists about 68,000 clones; around nine tenths were seen once. Sample: peripheral blood, taken on day 0 of AZD1222 vaccination. Every receptor here comes from an adult in good health.

This chain joins TRBV7-3 and TRBJ2-3; the match to TRBD2 covers 8 bases. This CDR3 region has 15 residues. V trimming: 3 bases; J trimming: 4 bases; junction bases outside the gene matches: 6. The germline V gene has CDR1 SGHTA and CDR2 FQGTGA. CDR3 nucleotides: TGTGCCAGCAGCTTGGCGGGAGGAACCGCAGATACGCAGTATTTT. Translated: CASSLAGGTADTQYF.

The rearrangement joins TRBV28 to TRBJ1-1, with D perhaps TRBD1 (5 bases). The V and J ends lost 3 bases and 1 base respectively, with 9 bases between them. The CDR3 consists of 14 residues. The germline V gene has CDR1 MDHEN and CDR2 SYDVKM. The CDR3 DNA sequence: TGTGCCAGCAGTTTGGGACGGAAGAACACTGAAGCTTTCTTT. Protein sequence: CASSLGRKNTEAFF. Complete variable domain (other parts from reference TRBV28 and TRBJ1-1): DVKVTQSSRYLVKRTGEKVFLECVQDMDHENMFWYRQDPGLGLRLIYFSYDVKMKEKGDIPEGYSVSREKKERFSLILESASTNQTSMYLCASSLGRKNTEAFFGQGTRLTVV.

This clone was seen once. The genes are TRBV15 and TRBJ2-1, with D maybe TRBD1 (6 bases). The germline V gene encodes CDR1 LNHNV and CDR2 YYDKDF (reference sequence). The CDR3 is 16 residues long. V lost 6 bases, J lost 4 bases, and 19 bases lay in between. CDR3 protein: CATRRDGTRRYNEQFF. The CDR3 coding sequence is TGTGCCACCAGACGAGACGGGACAAGACGATACAATGAGCAGTTCTTC.

The rearrangement links TRBV29-1 to TRBJ1-4; 10 bases match TRBD1. From germline, CDR1 is SQVTM and CDR2 ANQGSEA. This CDR3 contains 15 residues. V dropped 1 base and J dropped 5; count of bases not matched to a gene: 4. CDR3 loop: CSVEVVGQGNEKLFF. The DNA of the CDR3 is TGCAGCGTTGAAGTGGTGGGACAGGGGAATGAAAAACTGTTTTTT.

The V call is TRBV6-5, the J call TRBJ1-5; D unclear. The CDR3 runs to 14 residues. The V end was cut by 8 bases, the J end by 2 bases, with 13 bases between. Per the germline V gene, CDR1 is MNHEY and CDR2 is SVGAGI. The DNA for the CDR3 is TGTGCCAGCTCAATAATGTCGGGCAATCAGCCCCAGCATTTT. Residues: CASSIMSGNQPQHF.

The chain uses TRBV28 and TRBJ2-7; TRBD2 aligns across 8 bases. V dropped 3 bases and J dropped 2; count of bases not matched to a gene: 6. Germline V CDR1 and CDR2: MDHEN, SYDVKM. CDR3 length: 15 amino acids. The CDR3 region has the DNA TGTGCCAGCAGTTTCAGGATAGCGGGAACCTACGAGCAGTACTTC. This codes for CASSFRIAGTYEQYF.

This chain connects TRBV6-6 to TRBJ1-3; 9 nucleotides agree with TRBD1. Per germline, CDR1 MNHNY and CDR2 SVGAGI (reference sequence). This CDR3 is built from 16 residues. Trimming took 6 bases from V and 4 from J; bases not matched to a gene: 10. Written as DNA, the CDR3 is TGTGCCAGCAGGCCGGGACAGGGTGTACCAGGAAACACCATATATTTT. Its protein is CASRPGQGVPGNTIYF.

V and J are TRBV6-6 and TRBJ1-1; TRBD1 agrees at 7 bases. Germline V gene lookup returns CDR1 MNHNY and CDR2 SVGAGI (reference sequence). After removal of 1 base from V and 6 bases from J, the junction contained 5 bases not matched to a gene. CDR3 length equals 14 residues. DNA of the CDR3: TGTGCCAGCAGTTACTTAACAGGGGCATCTGAAGCTTTCTTT. It specifies CASSYLTGASEAFF.

V usage is TRBV19 and J usage is TRBJ2-5, with D unresolved. Trimming took off 7 bases at V and 4 bases at J, with 13 bases between the two ends. The CDR3 spans 13 residues. CDR1 is LNHDA and CDR2 is SQIVND in the germline V gene (reference sequence). CDR3 residues: CASNPRSGETQYF. Written as DNA, the CDR3 is TGTGCCAGTAATCCCAGGAGTGGAGAGACCCAGTACTTC.

The chain links TRBV6-2 or TRBV6-3 to TRBJ2-1, with TRBD2 matching 10 bases. Germline CDR1 is MNHEY and CDR2 is SVGEGT. This CDR3 is 16 amino acids long. V was pared by 6 bases and J by 7 bases, with 12 bases of the junction left unmatched. The chain's CDR3 is CASSEHSGRRKNEQFF. In nucleotides, the CDR3 is TGTGCCAGCAGCGAACATAGCGGGAGGAGAAAGAATGAGCAGTTCTTC.

This chain joins TRBV29-1 and TRBJ1-2; D is perhaps TRBD1 (5 bases). Trimming cost V 6 bases and J 4 bases, with 12 bases left between them. Germline V gene sequence: CDR1 SQVTM, CDR2 ANQGSEA. There are 12 residues in the CDR3. The CDR3 nucleotides read TGCAGCGTGGGGGAGTACTCCTATGGCTACACCTTC. Its protein is CSVGEYSYGYTF.

The chain is built from TRBV18 and TRBJ2-5; 8 bases agree with TRBD1. This CDR3 region has 14 residues. The ends lost 6 bases at V and 4 bases at J; junction bases unmatched: 7. Germline V gene sequence: CDR1 KGHSH, CDR2 LQKENI. This chain's CDR3 is CASSHRTGLETQYF. The CDR3 region has the DNA TGTGCCAGCTCTCATAGGACAGGGCTAGAGACCCAGTACTTC.

The rearrangement links TRBV5-4 to TRBJ1-2; possible D gene TRBD1, 5 bases. Germline V gives CDR1 SGHNT, CDR2 YYREEE (reference sequence). The CDR3 has 13 amino acids. Trimming took off 0 bases at V and 5 bases at J, with 8 bases between the two ends. As DNA, the CDR3 is TGTGCCAGCAGCTTGGTGGCAGGGTATGGCTACACCTTC. Translating gives CASSLVAGYGYTF. Full variable domain (rest looked up from reference TRBV5-4 and TRBJ1-2): ETGVTQSPTHLIKTRGQQVTLRCSSQSGHNTVSWYQQALGQGPQFIFQYYREEENGRGNFPPRFSGLQFPNYSSELNVNALELDDSALYLCASSLVAGYGYTFGSGTRLTVV.

This chain joins TRBV11-2 and TRBJ1-1; D may be TRBD1 (5 bases). CDR1 is SGHAT and CDR2 is FQNNGV in the germline V gene. Trimming removed 2 bases from V and 2 bases from J, with 21 bases in between. This CDR3 region has 18 residues. The CDR3 coding sequence is TGTGCCAGCAGCTTATCGCGGGGGGGTGGGTGGCTAAACACTGAAGCTTTCTTT. It codes for CASSLSRGGGWLNTEAFF.

The chain employs TRBV4-2 and TRBJ1-1; D gene unclear. Trimming removed 0 bases from V and 1 base from J, with 6 bases in between. From germline, CDR1 is LGHNA and CDR2 YNFKEQ. The CDR3 is 14 amino acids. The CDR3 protein is CASSQEGENTEAFF. As DNA, the CDR3 is TGTGCCAGCAGCCAAGAGGGCGAGAACACTGAAGCTTTCTTT.

The chain carries TRBV2 and TRBJ2-1, with D unresolved. The CDR3 contains 11 residues. The V gene's germline CDR1 is SNHLY and CDR2 FYNNEI. Trimming shortened V by 3 bases and J by 10 bases, and 7 bases separated the two germline ends. This CDR3 reads CASSDPGEQFF. The CDR3 DNA reads TGTGCCAGCAGTGACCCAGGAGAGCAGTTCTTC.

The CDR3 coding sequence is TGTGCCAGCAGCTGGATGTATGGCAGCAATCAGCCCCAGCATTTT. This encodes CASSWMYGSNQPQHF. The chain is built from TRBV5-5 and TRBJ1-5; D is unresolved. V dropped 3 bases and J dropped 1 base, with 11 bases sitting between them. Germline V CDR1 and CDR2: SGHKS, YYEKEE (reference sequence). This CDR3 has 15 residues. Supplemented by reference TRBV5-5 and TRBJ1-5, the full variable domain reads DAGVTQSPTHLIKTRGQQVTLRCSPISGHKSVSWYQQVLGQGPQFIFQYYEKEERGRGNFPDRFSARQFPNYSSELNVNALLLGDSALYLCASSWMYGSNQPQHFGDGTRLSIL.

V usage is TRBV27 and J usage is TRBJ2-6, with unresolved D. V shed 5 bases and J shed 1 base, with 9 bases lying between them. Looked up from germline, CDR1 is MNHEY and CDR2 is SMNVEV (reference sequence). This CDR3 has 15 residues. The CDR3 coding sequence is TGTGCCAGCAGTCGTAGTCTTTCTGGGGCCAACGTCCTGACTTTC. It translates to CASSRSLSGANVLTF.

The chain is built from TRBV15 and TRBJ1-5; D perhaps matches TRBD1 (6 bases). CDR3 length: 13 residues. From germline, CDR1 is LNHNV and CDR2 YYDKDF (reference sequence). Trimming pared 7 bases from V and 5 bases from J, leaving 12 bases between. Written as DNA, the CDR3 is TGTGCCACCAATAAGGACAGCTATCAGCCCCAGCATTTT. It codes for CATNKDSYQPQHF.

The DNA of the CDR3 is TGTGCCTGGAGTGTATTCGGCTATGGCTACACCTTC. As protein: CAWSVFGYGYTF. V and J are TRBV30 and TRBJ1-2, with D hard to call. V shed 0 bases and J shed 4 bases, with 6 bases lying between them. This CDR3 contains 12 residues. The germline CDR1 and CDR2 sequences are GTSNPN and SVGIG (reference sequence).

The CDR3 DNA reads as TGTGCCAGTAGTAAATGGACGGTAGCTGAAGCTTTCTTT. Its translation: CASSKWTVAEAFF. The V and J genes are TRBV19 and TRBJ1-1; D not resolved. Between the trimmed V and J ends, which lost 4 bases and 6 bases, there was a span of 12 bases. Germline V gives CDR1 LNHDA, CDR2 SQIVND (reference sequence). This CDR3 has 13 amino acids.

The chain is built from TRBV7-9 and TRBJ2-2, with 11 nucleotides matching TRBD1. Germline CDR1 SEHNR, CDR2 FQNEAQ (reference sequence). The CDR3 consists of 17 residues. The V and J ends lost 5 bases and 7 bases, in that order; junction bases with no gene match: 12. CDR3 in amino acids: CASSLSLDRGLVGELFF. CDR3 sequence (DNA): TGTGCCAGCAGCCTAAGCCTGGACAGGGGGCTGGTCGGGGAGCTGTTTTTT.

V is TRBV28 and J is TRBJ1-2; the D gene is possibly TRBD1 (5 bases). The germline V gene encodes CDR1 MDHEN and CDR2 SYDVKM. Deletions cut 3 bases from V and 8 bases from J, with 13 bases between. The CDR3 is 13 amino acids. The CDR3 is CASSFEQELGYTF. In DNA, the CDR3 is TGTGCCAGCAGTTTTGAACAGGAGTTAGGCTACACCTTC.

The chain links TRBV28 to TRBJ1-2, with a weak D call TRBD1 (5 bases). Germline V gives CDR1 MDHEN, CDR2 SYDVKM. V was shortened by 7 bases and J by 4 bases, with 16 bases between the two germline ends. CDR3 size: 14 residues. CDR3 residues: CASNLRDARYGYTF. For the CDR3, the DNA is TGTGCCAGCAATCTCCGGGACGCCCGCTATGGCTACACCTTC.

The chain recombines TRBV3-1 (or the pseudogene TRBV3-2) with TRBJ2-5, with TRBD1 as a possible D gene (5 bases). Germline V gene data show CDR1 as LGHDT and CDR2 as YNNKEL (reference sequence). V was cut by 1 base and J by 1 base, with 10 bases left in between. This CDR3 has 15 amino acids. CDR3 sequence (DNA): TGTGCCAGCAGCCAAGTTTCGACAGCCCAAGAGACCCAGTACTTC. Its protein product is CASSQVSTAQETQYF.